The 30 T cell receptor beta chains below come from one sample, sequenced in a study of regulatory T cells in long-lasting Graves disease. CDR3-region Arm-PCR and iRepertoire HTBI primers produced the TCR beta libraries. TCRdb re-called the multiplex PCR reads through MiXCR, storing one row per CDR3 protein. The profile covers hundreds of thousands of distinct CDR3 sequences, with 20% to 25% appearing a single time and approximately 7.8% taken by the ten largest. Documented time point: persistent/refractory GD, antithyroid drugs over 5 years with positive TRAb. RNA isolated from PBMCs was used to make the TCR library. Source: peripheral blood mononuclear cells (PBMCs), taken when the disease was refractory, from a patient treated with antithyroid drugs. These TCRs come from a female donor with Graves disease.

Concerning this clonotype itself: This may be a read error: a much more frequent sequence differs by one nucleotide. V and J are TRBV7-2 and TRBJ2-7, with a tentative D call TRBD1 (6 bases). V lost 5 bases and J lost 4, with 15 bases in between. CDR3 length: 14 residues. The germline V gene encodes CDR1 SGHTA and CDR2 FQGNSA. This CDR3 reads CASSQRTRGYEQYF. The CDR3 region has the DNA TGTGCCAGCAGCCAAAGGACAAGGGGGTACGAGCAGTACTTC.

This clonotype was seen many times. This chain connects TRBV2 to TRBJ2-7; 7 bases agree with TRBD1. This CDR3 is 16 amino acids long. The junction had 13 bases not matched to a gene; V was cut back by 1 base and J by 7 bases. The V gene's germline CDR1 is SNHLY and CDR2 FYNNEI. The CDR3 loop reads CASSEEYRGPEVEQYF. The CDR3 DNA reads TGTGCCAGCAGTGAAGAGTACAGGGGCCCAGAAGTAGAGCAGTACTTC.

The rearrangement links TRBV28 to TRBJ2-1; 8 bases map to TRBD2. Germline V gene lookup returns CDR1 MDHEN and CDR2 SYDVKM. V lost 5 bases and J lost 4; bases outside the gene matches: 10. This CDR3 is 16 amino acids long. The CDR3 spells CASSETLAGRYNEQFF. CDR3 sequence (DNA): TGTGCCAGCAGTGAGACTTTAGCGGGAAGGTACAATGAGCAGTTCTTC.

V and J are TRBV20-1 and TRBJ2-7; 10 bases map to TRBD1. This CDR3 is built from 15 residues. The germline gives CDR1 DFQATT, CDR2 SNEGSKA (reference sequence). V gave up 3 bases and J gave up 1 base; unmatched junction bases: 6. The CDR3 spells CSARPRGQGSYEQYF. CDR3 bases: TGCAGTGCTAGGCCCCGGGGACAGGGGTCCTACGAGCAGTACTTC.

This chain joins TRBV19 and TRBJ2-2; 13 bases line up with TRBD2. V was pared by 6 bases and J by 8 bases, with 9 bases of the junction left unmatched. The CDR3 length is 16 residues. Germline assignment: CDR1 LNHDA and CDR2 SQIVND (reference sequence). CDR3 coding DNA: TGTGCCAGTAGGGCCCTCCGGGGACTAGCGGGAGGGGAGCTGTTTTTT. Protein: CASRALRGLAGGELFF.

The table lists this clonotype with many counts. The rearrangement links TRBV20-1 to TRBJ2-5; D might be TRBD1 (5 bases). CDR3 length: 14 amino acids. The V and J ends lost 0 bases and 4 bases respectively, with 12 bases between them. Germline V lookup: CDR1 DFQATT, CDR2 SNEGSKA (reference sequence). As DNA, the CDR3 is TGCAGTGCTAGAGACGGTCCTAGGGGAGAGACCCAGTACTTC. This encodes CSARDGPRGETQYF.

This sequence joins TRBV4-3 and TRBJ1-2; D gene unclear. The CDR3 contains 14 residues. The V and J ends lost 5 bases and 4 bases respectively, with 14 bases between them. The germline CDR1 and CDR2 sequences are LGHNA and YSLEER. CDR3 protein: CASSVRTSGYGYTF. The CDR3 bases are TGCGCCAGCAGCGTCAGGACTAGTGGCTATGGCTACACCTTC.

This clonotype came up many times. This chain uses TRBV4-1 with TRBJ2-7, with D perhaps being TRBD1 or TRBD2 (5 bases each). The CDR3 runs 15 residues. Trimming took 1 base from V and 2 from J, leaving 12 bases between them. Germline CDR1 MGHRA, CDR2 YSYEKL. CDR3 in DNA: TGCGCCAGCAGCCAAGGCCGGGACCATCCCTACGAGCAGTACTTC. Amino acid sequence: CASSQGRDHPYEQYF.

Comments on this clonotype: A much larger clonotype is one base distant, so this may be a read error. The chain recombines TRBV7-2 with TRBJ2-7; 10 positions match TRBD1. The germline V gene has CDR1 SGHTA and CDR2 FQGNSA. J was trimmed by 4 bases and V by 5 bases; bases with no gene match: 2. This CDR3 has 13 residues. The CDR3 nucleotides read TGTGCCAGCAGCCGACAGGGGGCTTACGAGCAGTACTTC. The encoded protein is CASSRQGAYEQYF.

This clonotype was seen only a few times. J is TRBJ1-1 and V is TRBV7-9; TRBD1 aligns across 7 bases. Germline V CDR1 and CDR2: SEHNR, FQNEAQ (reference sequence). V trimming: 4 bases; J trimming: 11 bases; junction bases outside the gene matches: 16. This CDR3 has 15 amino acids. For the CDR3, the DNA is TGTGCCAGCAGCTCACATACCCGACAGGGCCCACGGGCTTTCTTT. Its protein product is CASSSHTRQGPRAFF.

This clonotype was picked up many times. This sequence joins TRBV11-3 and TRBJ2-2; 11 bases line up with TRBD1. Germline V gives CDR1 SGHNT, CDR2 YENEEA. The CDR3 is 16 amino acids. J lost 4 bases, V lost 3 bases, and 4 bases had no gene match. In DNA form, the CDR3 reads TGTGCCAGCAGCTTTCGGACAGGGGGCTTCACCGGGGAGCTGTTTTTT. Translated: CASSFRTGGFTGELFF.

This clonotype was counted many times. The genes are TRBV30 and TRBJ1-4, with unresolved D. V was clipped by 3 bases and J by 1 base, with 3 bases between them. Germline V gives CDR1 GTSNPN, CDR2 SVGIG (reference sequence). The CDR3 extends over 12 amino acids. In nucleotides, the CDR3 is TGTGCCTGGAGCCTAACTAATGAAAAACTGTTTTTT. Translating it yields CAWSLTNEKLFF.

This clonotype has a count of ten or more. This chain connects TRBV30 to TRBJ2-6; TRBD2 agrees at 7 bases. V dropped 4 bases and J dropped 1; count of bases not matched to a gene: 1. Germline V gene data show CDR1 as GTSNPN and CDR2 as SVGIG (reference sequence). The CDR3 extends over 14 amino acids. The CDR3, as DNA: TGTGCCTGGAACGGGGGGTCTGGGGCCAACGTCCTGACTTTC. It encodes CAWNGGSGANVLTF.

This clonotype has a handful of counts. This chain joins TRBV6-2 or TRBV6-3 and TRBJ1-1; 8 positions agree with TRBD1. V shed 0 bases, J shed 8 bases, and the junction held 8 bases outside the gene matches. The germline V gene has CDR1 MNHEY and CDR2 SVGEGT. The CDR3 runs 15 residues. CDR3 loop: CASSYSGQGSREAFF. The CDR3 DNA is TGTGCCAGCAGTTACTCCGGACAGGGTTCAAGGGAAGCTTTCTTT.

Comments on this clonotype: Compared with germline, one end of the junction differs, possibly owing to a read error. The CDR3 sequence is CASSLSGRGFGTQYF. As DNA, the CDR3 is TGTGCTAGCAGCTTGAGCGGGAGGGGCTTCGGTACGCAGTATTTT. This chain links TRBV7-7 with TRBJ2-3; 10 positions agree with TRBD2. CDR3 size: 15 residues. In germline, CDR1 is SSHAT, CDR2 FNYEAQ (reference sequence).

The chain carries TRBV20-1 and TRBJ2-3; TRBD2 matches at 12 bases. V shed 2 bases and J 0 bases; nucleotides not matched to a gene: 6. Germline V lookup: CDR1 DFQATT, CDR2 SNEGSKA (reference sequence). CDR3 size: 17 residues. CDR3 sequence: CSARPGLAGSSTDTQYF. The CDR3 nucleotides are TGCAGTGCTAGACCGGGACTAGCGGGTTCTAGCACAGATACGCAGTATTTT.

Details on this clonotype: A single base separates this from a much larger clone, so it may be a read error. V gene TRBV28 combines with J gene TRBJ2-2; D unclear. CDR3 length equals 18 residues. Germline CDR1 is MDHEN and CDR2 is SYDVKM. The CDR3 bases are TGTGCCTGCAGTGAGGCAGAACTCCCTACTCCGAACACCGGGGAGCTGTTTTTT. Translating it yields CACSEAELPTPNTGELFF.

The chain joins TRBV19 to TRBJ1-2; TRBD1 matches 7 bases. The CDR3 loop spans 14 amino acids. CDR1 and CDR2 from the germline V gene are LNHDA and SQIVND (reference sequence). J lost 3 bases, V lost 5 bases, and 6 bases had no gene match. In nucleotides, the CDR3 is TGTGCCAGTAGTCCTCGGACAGGATACTATGGCTACACCTTC. Encoded protein: CASSPRTGYYGYTF.

This clonotype was found many times. The J gene is TRBJ2-5, the V gene TRBV28, with D possibly being TRBD2 (6 bases). The V gene lost 6 bases and the J gene lost 5 bases, with 19 bases spanning the gap. The germline V gene encodes CDR1 MDHEN and CDR2 SYDVKM. This CDR3 is built from 15 residues. The CDR3 loop reads CASSYRNSAGETQYF. CDR3 coding DNA: TGTGCCAGCAGCTACAGAAATTCGGCGGGGGAGACCCAGTACTTC.

A few counts support this clonotype. The chain is built from TRBV6-1 and TRBJ2-6, with D possibly matching TRBD1 (6 bases). Trimming removed 6 bases at V and 0 bases at J, with 12 bases between. This CDR3 region has 16 residues. Germline V gene data show CDR1 as MNHNS and CDR2 as SASEGT. CDR3: CASSKDSPSGANVLTF. Here the CDR3 DNA reads TGTGCCAGCAGCAAGGACAGCCCCTCTGGGGCCAACGTCCTGACTTTC.

This clonotype appeared many times. The V and J genes are TRBV7-9 and TRBJ2-7; D is undetermined. There are 13 residues in the CDR3. The ends were cut back, 5 bases at V and 5 bases at J, with 13 bases in the middle. Germline-derived CDR1 and CDR2 are SEHNR and FQNEAQ (reference sequence). The CDR3 DNA reads TGTGCCAGCAGCCCAGAACCGCCTAACGAGCAGTACTTC. Protein sequence: CASSPEPPNEQYF.

There are many counts of this clonotype. The chain links TRBV28 to TRBJ2-7; 7 bases match TRBD2. J was trimmed by 6 bases and V by 1 base; bases with no gene match: 12. CDR3 length equals 16 residues. Germline V gene lookup returns CDR1 MDHEN and CDR2 SYDVKM. This CDR3 is CASSLFEGGNRGEQYF. CDR3 nucleotide sequence: TGTGCCAGCAGTTTATTCGAGGGAGGGAATCGCGGCGAGCAGTACTTC.

This clonotype was picked up many times. The rearrangement links TRBV27 to TRBJ2-7, with 13 bases aligning to TRBD2. Looked up from germline, CDR1 is MNHEY and CDR2 is SMNVEV (reference sequence). CDR3 length: 16 amino acids. The ends lost 6 bases at V and 4 bases at J; junction bases unmatched: 9. The CDR3: CASRPPGLAGYYEQYF. CDR3 coding DNA: TGTGCCAGCAGGCCTCCGGGACTAGCGGGGTATTACGAGCAGTACTTC.

This clonotype was found a few times. The CDR3 region is CASSQSGVAGIYEQYF. The CDR3 region has the DNA TGTGCCAGCAGCCAATCCGGGGTGGCAGGGATCTACGAGCAGTACTTC. V and J are TRBV14 and TRBJ2-7, with D perhaps assigned TRBD1 or TRBD2 (5 bases each). The V end was cut by 2 bases, the J end by 3 bases, with 17 bases between. Per the germline V gene, CDR1 is SGHDN and CDR2 is FVKESK. This CDR3 has 16 amino acids. Complete variable domain (other parts from reference TRBV14 and TRBJ2-7): EAGVTQFPSHSVIEKGQTVTLRCDPISGHDNLYWYRRVMGKEIKFLLHFVKESKQDESGMPNNRFLAERTGGTYSTLKVQPAELEDSGVYFCASSQSGVAGIYEQYFGPGTRLTVT.

This clonotype has at least ten counts. The V and J genes are TRBV18 and TRBJ2-7, with TRBD2 matching over 8 bases. In germline, CDR1 is KGHSH, CDR2 LQKENI. Trimming cost V 3 bases and J 6 bases; bases outside gene matches: 10. The CDR3 loop spans 15 amino acids. The CDR3 loop reads CASSPMGGGPSEQYF. CDR3 sequence (DNA): TGTGCCAGCTCACCGATGGGCGGGGGGCCCTCCGAGCAGTACTTC.

This chain joins TRBV5-1 and TRBJ2-2, with D possibly being TRBD2 (7 bases). V gave up 4 bases and J gave up 1 base, with 17 bases separating them. This CDR3 contains 17 residues. Germline V gene sequence: CDR1 SGHRS, CDR2 YFSETQ. The CDR3 sequence: CASSKEGGGLNTGELFF. Written as DNA, the CDR3 is TGCGCCAGCAGCAAGGAAGGGGGAGGGCTGAACACCGGGGAGCTGTTTTTT.

The chain is built from TRBV6-5 and TRBJ1-5, with TRBD1 identical over 10 bases. The germline V gene encodes CDR1 MNHEY and CDR2 SVGAGI. The CDR3 has 17 amino acids. Trimming at V came to 2 bases and at J to 5 bases, leaving 9 bases not matched to a gene. The CDR3 bases are TGTGCCAGCAGTTACCAGGGACAGGGGTCTCTGGATCAGCCCCAGCATTTT. Protein sequence: CASSYQGQGSLDQPQHF.

CDR3 region: CSSGSLNYGYTF. CDR3 DNA: TGCAGTTCGGGATCTCTAAACTATGGCTACACCTTC. J is TRBJ1-2 and V is TRBV20-1; no reliable D call. V was pared by 8 bases and J by 2 bases, with 12 bases between. The V gene's germline CDR1 is DFQATT and CDR2 SNEGSKA (reference sequence). This CDR3 has 12 amino acids.

This clonotype has at least ten counts. The rearrangement uses TRBV6-1 and TRBJ1-1; D is undetermined. V gave up 5 bases and J gave up 2 bases, with 9 bases separating them. Germline CDR1 MNHNS, CDR2 SASEGT. There are 13 residues in the CDR3. The CDR3 region is CASSPEANTEAFF. CDR3 in DNA: TGTGCCAGCAGTCCCGAAGCAAACACTGAAGCTTTCTTT.

In its sample, this clonotype was seen many times. The CDR3 DNA reads TGTGCCAGCAGTCCGGGACAGGGACTACCGGTCGATGGCTACACCTTC. Its protein is CASSPGQGLPVDGYTF. This sequence joins TRBV9 and TRBJ1-2, with TRBD1 matching over 9 bases. V shed 5 bases and J 6 bases; nucleotides not matched to a gene: 14. Germline-derived CDR1 and CDR2 are SGDLS and YYNGEE. This CDR3 has 16 amino acids.